Following are 6 T cell receptor beta chains from one sample sequenced in a study of CD8 T cells in ankylosing spondylitis. These TCRs are of unknown antigen specificity. TCRdb recomputed calls from the 5' RACE reads with MiXCR, one row per CDR3 protein. This table holds some 220,000 distinct CDR3 sequences, about 7% found once. Points from the study as a whole: Seemingly characteristic of ankylosing spondylitis blood was a TCR beta motif consisting of roughly 8 highly homologous variants.

The sequenced sample consisted of blood, either unsorted or a sorted T cell fraction (not recorded which). All receptors derive from a male donor with ankylosing spondylitis.

This clonotype was seen many times. For the CDR3, the DNA is TGTGCCAGCAGTCAATTTAGCGGCCGCTCCTACAATGAGCAGTTCTTC. This gives the protein CASSQFSGRSYNEQFF. The rearrangement joins TRBV6-2 or TRBV6-3 to TRBJ2-1, with D possibly matching TRBD2 (6 bases). The CDR3 totals 16 residues. Between the trimmed V and J ends, which lost 5 bases and 0 bases, there was a span of 14 bases. Per germline, CDR1 MNHEY and CDR2 SVGEGT.

V is TRBV7-9 and J is TRBJ1-2; D is undetermined. V was pared by 5 bases and J by 2 bases, with 12 bases between. Germline CDR1 SEHNR, CDR2 FQNEAQ (reference sequence). CDR3 length equals 14 residues. The CDR3 nucleotides are TGTGCCAGCAGCCTCCAGTCGGGGAACTATGGCTACACCTTC. It yields the protein CASSLQSGNYGYTF.

This rearrangement joins TRBV4-2 to TRBJ1-5; D remains ambiguous. CDR3 length: 14 residues. V was shortened by 1 base and J by 7 bases, with 11 bases between the two germline ends. The germline CDR1 and CDR2 sequences are LGHNA and YNFKEQ. CDR3 in amino acids: CASSQGKGRQPQHF. The CDR3 DNA reads TGTGCCAGCAGCCAAGGGAAGGGAAGGCAGCCCCAGCATTTT.

The sample holds many counts of this clonotype. The genes are TRBV20-1 and TRBJ2-1, with 14 bases aligning to TRBD2. CDR3 length: 15 amino acids. Per germline, CDR1 DFQATT and CDR2 SNEGSKA (reference sequence). The V gene end was trimmed by 3 bases and the J gene end by 2 bases; junction bases not matched to a gene: 0. The CDR3 is CSARGLAGAYNEQFF. The DNA of the CDR3 is TGCAGTGCTAGGGGACTAGCGGGAGCCTACAATGAGCAGTTCTTC.

V usage is TRBV12-3 or TRBV12-4 and J usage is TRBJ2-1, with TRBD2 identical over 9 bases. Trimming at V came to 3 bases and at J to 6 bases, leaving 6 bases not matched to a gene. The CDR3 is 15 amino acids. The CDR3 DNA follows: TGTGCCAGCAGTTTTAGCGGGAGCACTCTCAATGAGCAGTTCTTC. This encodes CASSFSGSTLNEQFF.

This clonotype was seen more than once but under ten times. The rearrangement joins TRBV7-2 to TRBJ2-7, with D possibly matching TRBD2 (7 bases). With 5 bases removed from V and 2 bases from J, the gap between germline ends came to 19 bases. Germline V gene sequence: CDR1 SGHTA, CDR2 FQGNSA. This CDR3 contains 16 residues. CDR3 nucleotides: TGTGCCAGCAGCCTAGGGGGGAGGGAAGGCCCCTACGAGCAGTACTTC. Translating it yields CASSLGGREGPYEQYF.